The 14 T cell receptor beta chains reported below all come from one sample, sequenced in a study of regulatory T cells in long-lasting Graves disease listed by TCRdb under 2021. The intended sense of this specimen's time point label: newly diagnosed GD, antithyroid drugs for less than 3 months. For both TCR sequencing and RNA sequencing, RNA was extracted from PBMCs in TRIzol. The library was obtained by multiplex PCR. Sequencing was carried out with an Illumina HiSeq 4000. TCR beta libraries were built with iRepertoire HTBI primers and Arm-PCR amplification of CDR3 regions. TCRdb itself trimmed the public reads at Q25 with fastp, ran MiXCR and retained productive beta chains. Each entry is one CDR3 protein sequence, shown with its most common DNA and genes. Across this sample there are roughly 430,000 distinct CDR3 sequences, with about a sixth seen only once. The leading ten clones occupy approximately 11% of the sample.

The sample was also linked to a second study, of T cells in Graves' hyperthyroidism and ophthalmopathy.

This specimen was peripheral blood mononuclear cells (PBMCs), taken at new diagnosis, from a patient treated with antithyroid drugs. The source of these receptors is a young woman with Graves disease. Donor details come from another sample of the same person, matched by shared clones.

At least ten counts were recorded for this clonotype. In nucleotides, the CDR3 is TGTGCCAGCACTCCTCGACCGGGACTAGCGGGAGGGGAGACCCAGTACTTC. As protein: CASTPRPGLAGGETQYF. The chain employs TRBV27 and TRBJ2-5; 16 bases are shared with TRBD2. The CDR3 is made up of 17 amino acids. CDR1 MNHEY and CDR2 SMNVEV come from the germline V gene (reference sequence). The J segment lost 5 bases and the V segment lost 7 bases, leaving 10 bases of the junction unmatched.

This clonotype was observed many times. This chain links TRBV29-1 with TRBJ1-1; weak D call: TRBD1 (5 bases). Germline assignment: CDR1 SQVTM and CDR2 ANQGSEA. The CDR3 extends over 12 amino acids. V was clipped by 6 bases and J by 5 bases, with 13 bases between them. CDR3 in DNA: TGCAGCGTCGACCTACAGGAGACTGAAGCTTTCTTT. This gives the protein CSVDLQETEAFF.

CDR3 DNA: TGTGCCAGCAGTGAAGCGCTACTAGCGGGAGCGGGAGAGCAGTACTTC. This encodes CASSEALLAGAGEQYF. This chain links TRBV6-1 with TRBJ2-7, with TRBD2 matching over 11 bases. With V trimmed by 0 bases and J by 7 bases, 8 bases remained unmatched. The CDR3 runs to 16 residues. CDR1 and CDR2 (germline): MNHNS, SASEGT.

The table lists this clonotype with many counts. The V call is TRBV20-1, the J call TRBJ1-5; D is possibly TRBD1 (6 bases). The V gene's germline CDR1 is DFQATT and CDR2 SNEGSKA (reference sequence). The CDR3 has 15 amino acids. Trimming removed 1 base from V and 1 base from J, with 11 bases in between. Here the CDR3 reads CSARGGARSNQPQHF. The CDR3 DNA follows: TGCAGTGCTAGAGGGGGGGCGCGAAGCAATCAGCCCCAGCATTTT.

On this clonotype itself: Being one base from a much bigger clone, this may be a read error. The genes are TRBV7-8 and TRBJ2-7; a weak D match, TRBD2 (6 bases). V was cut by 4 bases and J by 6 bases, with 22 bases left in between. Germline assignment: CDR1 SGHVS and CDR2 FQNEAQ. The CDR3 contains 16 residues. The CDR3 DNA follows: TGTGCCAGCAGCTCCCTCCTGGAGGGGTTCCGACGCGAGCAGTACTTC. It is translated as CASSSLLEGFRREQYF.

J is TRBJ2-2 and V is TRBV5-6; a weak D match, TRBD2 (5 bases). Trimming left V 5 bases short and J 3 bases short, with 17 bases between. Germline V gene data show CDR1 as SGHDT and CDR2 as YYEEEE. This CDR3 has 16 amino acids. CDR3 sequence reads: CASRIGETRYTGELFF. Here the CDR3 DNA reads TGTGCCAGCAGGATCGGGGAGACACGTTACACCGGGGAGCTGTTTTTT.

The rearrangement joins TRBV6-2 or TRBV6-3 to TRBJ1-2; D is undetermined. Germline-derived CDR1 and CDR2 are MNHEY and SVGEGT. CDR3 length: 13 residues. Trimming pared 3 bases from V and 8 bases from J, leaving 13 bases between. CDR3 residues: CASSYLGSGGYTF. The CDR3 DNA reads TGTGCCAGCAGTTATTTAGGGTCTGGAGGCTACACCTTC.

CDR3 amino acids: CASSHGTVSTDTQYF. DNA of the CDR3: TGCGCCAGCAGCCACGGGACCGTTAGCACAGATACGCAGTATTTT. The chain is built from TRBV4-3 and TRBJ2-3; D is tentatively TRBD1 or TRBD2 (5 bases each). This CDR3 contains 15 residues. The V gene's germline CDR1 is LGHNA and CDR2 YSLEER. V was cut by 3 bases and J by 0 bases, with 10 bases left in between.

This clonotype was recorded many times. The CDR3 region is CASTGLATRGEQFF. The DNA for the CDR3 is TGTGCCAGCACCGGACTAGCGACGCGCGGTGAGCAGTTCTTC. The V call is TRBV27, the J call TRBJ2-1, with 9 bases lining up with TRBD2. The CDR3 spans 14 residues. CDR1 is MNHEY and CDR2 is SMNVEV in the germline V gene (reference sequence). Trimming took 7 bases from V and 9 from J; bases not matched to a gene: 10.

The chain carries TRBV27 and TRBJ2-6; D is perhaps TRBD1 (6 bases). V lost 6 bases and J lost 8, with 11 bases in between. CDR3 length: 13 residues. The germline V gene has CDR1 MNHEY and CDR2 SMNVEV (reference sequence). In DNA form, the CDR3 reads TGTGCCAGCAGCTCACAGGGCCCCAACGTCCTGACTTTC. This gives the protein CASSSQGPNVLTF.

This clonotype occurred many times. This CDR3 reads CASSQTNNKPEAFF. In DNA, the CDR3 is TGCGCCAGCAGCCAAACCAATAACAAGCCTGAAGCTTTCTTT. The chain is built from TRBV4-1 and TRBJ1-1; no reliable D call. The CDR3 loop spans 14 amino acids. The ends were cut back, 2 bases at V and 6 bases at J, with 13 bases in the middle. Germline CDR1 MGHRA, CDR2 YSYEKL.

This clonotype was counted a few times. The genes are TRBV15 and TRBJ2-1, with TRBD2 matching over 12 bases. Germline-derived CDR1 and CDR2 are LNHNV and YYDKDF (reference sequence). CDR3 length equals 15 residues. V dropped 3 bases and J dropped 9; count of bases not matched to a gene: 6. DNA of the CDR3: TGTGCCACCAGCAGCGGACTAGCGGGAACCTGTGAGCAGTTCTTC. It specifies CATSSGLAGTCEQFF.

V gene TRBV6-2 or TRBV6-3 combines with J gene TRBJ2-1; TRBD2 matches at 15 bases. Germline V lookup: CDR1 MNHEY, CDR2 SVGEGT. Trimming removed 6 bases from V and 9 bases from J; junction bases left unmatched: 21. The CDR3 has 20 amino acids. The CDR3 DNA reads as TGTGCCAGCAGAGGAAAGGTCGGGACTAGCGGGAGGAAGGCTAACAGTGAGCAGTTCTTC. Translated: CASRGKVGTSGRKANSEQFF.

The chain employs TRBV12-5 and TRBJ2-2, with D unclear. Germline-derived CDR1 and CDR2 are LGHNT and FRNRAP. This CDR3 contains 17 residues. With 0 bases removed from V and 1 base from J, the gap between germline ends came to 12 bases. The CDR3, as DNA: TGTGCTAGTGGTTTGGTCCAAGCGCACATGAACACCGGGGAGCTGTTTTTT. Translating it yields CASGLVQAHMNTGELFF.